This entry features one T cell receptor (beta chain) sequence. Its specificity is not known. These data originate in a study of OX40 agonist ivuxolimab in advanced cancers. For the study at large: At 0.01 to 10 mg/kg, ivuxolimab was administered intravenously to patients every 2 weeks. Cancers in dose escalation were hepatocellular, melanoma, renal cell and head and neck.

The study, taken as a whole, reports: More expanded clones were found, on average, in CD8+ than in CD4+ T cells.

V was shortened by 6 bases and J by 5 bases, with 21 bases between the two germline ends. The V gene's germline CDR1 is SEHNR and CDR2 FQNEAQ (reference sequence). There are 16 residues in the CDR3. Repertoires were generated with immunoSEQ multiplex PCR, while TCRdb's copy carries only in-frame clones and drops some. The profile shows under 25,000 clones, roughly 80% of them singletons. This TCR was sampled from an adult with an advanced solid tumor such as melanoma, head and neck, liver or kidney cancer. The chain has TRBV7-9 and TRBJ2-3, with D perhaps TRBD1 (5 bases). Source: CD4+ or CD8+ T cells sorted from blood, taken in a trial of the OX40 agonist ivuxolimab. The CDR3 region is CASRSTGTGPRDTQYF. CDR3 sequence (DNA): TGTGCCAGCAGGTCAACTGGCACAGGTCCCAGAGATACGCAGTATTTT.